A single sample gave rise to the 7 T cell receptor beta chains below, sequenced in a study of neurological immune-mediated disorders (dated by TCRdb to about 2019). Library construction relied on 5' RACE. TCRdb lists the instrument as Illumina HiSeq 2500. The public sequencing data were trimmed at Q25 with fastp and processed into clonotypes with MiXCR by TCRdb, which kept only in-frame beta chains. Rows merge per CDR3 protein into single entries with the most common DNA and genes. The sample table lists 95,000 to 110,000 distinct CDR3 sequences, 9.5% to 14% of them with a count of one. Of the sample, more than 2.5% falls within the top ten clones. Sample time point, as interpreted from the label and publication: longitudinal time-point 3. The sequencing input was PBMCs. Receptor source: a female donor with HTLV-1-associated myelopathy (HAM/TSP).

This clonotype was recorded many times. The CDR3 loop is CASTLNRGNGYTF. CDR3 DNA sequence: TGTGCCAGCACCTTGAACAGGGGGAATGGCTACACCTTC. The rearrangement joins TRBV28 to TRBJ1-2, with 8 bases identical to TRBD1. The V segment lost 7 bases and the J segment 6 bases; nucleotides outside the gene matches: 7. The length of the CDR3 is 13 residues. Germline V gives CDR1 MDHEN, CDR2 SYDVKM.

This clonotype appeared many times. The V and J genes are TRBV9 and TRBJ2-3; the D gene is possibly TRBD1 (6 bases). Deletions cut 0 bases from V and 4 bases from J, with 9 bases between. The CDR3 totals 14 residues. CDR1 SGDLS and CDR2 YYNGEE come from the germline V gene. CDR3 region: CASSVGTVPDTQYF. For the CDR3, the DNA is TGTGCCAGCAGCGTAGGGACAGTACCAGATACGCAGTATTTT.

There are many counts of this clonotype. The CDR3 reads CASSVAGTSGGYNEQFF. CDR3 nucleotides: TGTGCCAGCAGCGTCGCCGGGACTAGCGGGGGGTACAATGAGCAGTTCTTC. The chain combines TRBV9 with TRBJ2-1; 15 nucleotides line up with TRBD2. Losses at the gene ends were 2 bases for V and 4 bases for J; bases not matched to a gene: 4. Germline V gene lookup returns CDR1 SGDLS and CDR2 YYNGEE. The CDR3 spans 17 residues.

The table lists this clonotype with many counts. The V gene is TRBV11-2, the J gene TRBJ2-3; 13 bases line up with TRBD2. The CDR3 is made up of 18 amino acids. CDR1 and CDR2 (germline): SGHAT, FQNNGV. Trimming at V came to 5 bases and at J to 2 bases, leaving 10 bases not matched to a gene. CDR3 sequence (DNA): TGTGCCAGCAGCCAGGGACTAGCGGGGACTAAATTCACAGATACGCAGTATTTT. This gives the protein CASSQGLAGTKFTDTQYF.

In this sample, this clonotype turned up many times. The chain links TRBV12-3 or TRBV12-4 to TRBJ2-7, with D possibly TRBD2 on 6 matching bases. The ends were cut back, 6 bases at V and 3 bases at J, with 18 bases in the middle. The CDR3 length is 15 residues. CDR3 in amino acids: CASSLGAEGGYEQYF. CDR3 coding DNA: TGTGCCAGCAGCCTAGGGGCAGAGGGAGGCTACGAGCAGTACTTC.

The table lists this clonotype with many counts. V and J are TRBV20-1 and TRBJ1-1, with D unclear. CDR1 and CDR2 from the germline V gene are DFQATT and SNEGSKA (reference sequence). This CDR3 has 21 residues. V lost 1 base and J lost 1, with 31 bases in between. The CDR3 loop reads CSARVGVGFSGPVSANTEAFF. The CDR3 DNA sequence: TGCAGTGCTAGAGTGGGAGTTGGGTTTTCAGGTCCGGTCTCCGCGAACACTGAAGCTTTCTTT.

The V and J genes are TRBV5-1 and TRBJ2-3; TRBD2 might be the D (7 bases). The CDR3 sequence is 20 residues long. V was pared by 4 bases and J by 2 bases, with 29 bases between. The germline CDR1 and CDR2 sequences are SGHRS and YFSETQ. In DNA form, the CDR3 reads TGCGCCAGCAGCCCAGCCCCGTGGGGGGGGCCAAGTTTACCCACAGATACGCAGTATTTT. It is translated as CASSPAPWGGPSLPTDTQYF.